The clone carrying this T cell receptor beta chain was recorded at least ten times. The antigen is unknown. There were no patients who had received any treatment before thyroid surgery. These data come from a study of metastatic and nonmetastatic thyroid tumors. Across the whole study: Across blood and tumor or nodule tissue, repertoires from malignant and benign thyroid patients were compared with one another.

Trimming pared 1 base from V and 9 bases from J, leaving 20 bases between. CDR1 is SGHNT, CDR2 YENEEA, per germline. The CDR3 runs to 16 residues. Under the authors' procedure: Using the CDR3 differences seen across clinicopathological groups, the authors built a distant-metastasis classifier for papillary thyroid cancer, which was meant to discriminate distant-metastatic patients. TCRdb re-processed the PCR reads through MiXCR. The authors' filters were not applied to this entry. The data show roughly 38,000 clones, roughly an eighth seen once. Study observations and caveats: According to reports, the diversity of TCR beta was significantly higher in malignant thyroid tumors than in benign nodules, and this held in both blood and tumor samples.

The chain links TRBV11-3 to TRBJ2-3; a possible D gene is TRBD1 (6 bases). Sample: blood. This TCR came from a male donor with papillary thyroid cancer or a benign thyroid nodule (not recorded which). Some clones in this sample may be carry-over from other donors' samples. The CDR3 DNA reads as TGTGCCAGCAGCTTAGTGGCGGTCAGGGGAAGGGGGACGCAGTATTTT. Its protein product is CASSLVAVRGRGTQYF.